This TCR beta chain was obtained from a study of T cells in Graves' hyperthyroidism and ophthalmopathy. About the study: It was at initial diagnosis, before any treatment, that peripheral blood was collected. Study findings and constraints: In blood, most of the thyroid clonotypes expanded above 0.001 were also present.

It was RNA transcripts that yielded the amplified TCR beta CDR3 regions. In the first-round RT-PCR of the TCR CDR3, the HTBI primer set was used. TCRdb processed the multiplex PCR reads anew with MiXCR; each CDR3 protein has one entry. The table shows 600,000 to 850,000 distinct CDR3 sequences, with about 17% occurring only once. The authors took PBMCs from 10 ml fresh peripheral blood. This clonotype came up a few times. Antigen unknown. This CDR3 comprises 14 residues. J lost 8 bases, V lost 6 bases, and 9 bases had no gene match. Sequencing was carried out using blood. This TCR came from a woman in her 50s with Graves' hyperthyroidism that later progressed to Graves' ophthalmopathy. J is TRBJ2-2 and V is TRBV12-3 or TRBV12-4; 7 nucleotides align to TRBD1. CDR3: CASSPDRASGELFF. The CDR3 coding sequence is TGTGCCAGCAGCCCTGACAGGGCTTCGGGGGAGCTGTTTTTT.